The TCR beta chain under discussion was sequenced for a study of CXCR3-negative and CXCR3-positive naive CD8 T cells. Study-wide results and caveats: CXCR3-expressing naive cells carried TRB CDR3s more hydrophobic than those of CXCR3-negative naive cells.

Germline-derived CDR1 and CDR2 are GTSNPN and SVGIG (reference sequence). This CDR3 contains 16 residues. UMI-labeled TRB cDNA libraries were prepared by 5' RACE. For each CDR3 protein, TCRdb gives one entry from its re-call of the 5' RACE reads, without DNA. The table gives tens of thousands of distinct CDR3 sequences; the top ten clones make up roughly 0.64% of it. On this clonotype: As yet, its antigen is unknown.

The TCR was taken from a human donor in good health. Some clones in this sample may be carry-over from other donors' samples. Input material: naive CXCR3+ CD8+ T cells from blood. Subset meaning: CD45RO-CCR7+CD27+CD95- naive CD8+ T cells expressing CXCR3 (TNR3+). The chain recombines TRBV30 with TRBJ2-7; the D gene TCRdb calls, TRBD2, cannot be checked with no DNA. The CDR3 sequence is CAWRDGAGGPPYEQYF.